The 32 T cell receptor beta chains below were found in one sample sequenced in a study of CD8+CD57+ T cells in acquired aplastic anemia. Selection for sequencing was limited to patients who had shown CD8+CD57+ cell expansion by flow cytometry. Genomic DNA templated the TCR beta VDJ and CDR3 profiling. TCRdb passed the reads through MiXCR, listing each CDR3 protein once. This table holds around 200,000 distinct CDR3 sequences, under 55% found once. The sample consisted of sorted CD4+, CD8+, or CD8+CD57+ T cells (not recorded which) from PBMCs. All receptors derive from a human donor with aplastic anemia.

In the case of this clonotype: This may be a read error, as it is one base from a much larger clone. The CDR3 protein is CASSLDYIYEQHF. CDR3 in DNA: TGCGCCAGCAGCCTGGACTATATATACGAGCAGCACTTC. The chain couples TRBV5-1 to TRBJ2-7; a possible D gene is TRBD2 (6 bases). Germline assignment: CDR1 SGHRS and CDR2 YFSETQ. There are 13 residues in the CDR3.

Points on this clonotype: Relative to the germline gene, one junction end is altered; a read error may explain this. The rearrangement links TRBV25-1 to TRBJ1-3, with unresolved D. The germline CDR1 and CDR2 sequences are MGHDK and SYGVNS. The CDR3 is made up of 15 amino acids. This CDR3 is CASSESRVAGNTVYF. The CDR3 region has the DNA TGTGCCAGCAGTGAATCAAGGGTAGCGGGAAACACCGTATATTTT. Drawing the rest from reference TRBV25-1 and TRBJ1-3, the complete variable domain is EADIYQTPRYLVIGTGKKITLECSQTMGHDKMYWYQQDPGMELHLIHYSYGVNSTEKGDLSSESTVSRIRTEHFPLTLESARPSHTSQYLCASSESRVAGNTVYFGEGSWLTVV.

J is TRBJ1-2 and V is TRBV20-1; 10 nucleotides align to TRBD1. Losses at the gene ends were 0 bases for V and 7 bases for J; bases not matched to a gene: 14. The CDR3 has 17 amino acids. The germline gives CDR1 DFQATT, CDR2 SNEGSKA (reference sequence). Written as DNA, the CDR3 is TGCAGTGCTAGAGACGGAACTAGCGGACAGGGGGGGAGTGGCTACACCTTC. Amino acid sequence: CSARDGTSGQGGSGYTF.

This clonotype was recorded many times. The chain recombines TRBV15 with TRBJ2-7; 7 bases map to TRBD1. This CDR3 is built from 15 residues. In germline, CDR1 is LNHNV, CDR2 YYDKDF (reference sequence). V was pared by 0 bases and J by 3 bases, with 5 bases of the junction left unmatched. CDR3 in amino acids: CATSRDRAGGYEQYF. CDR3 DNA: TGTGCCACCAGCAGAGATCGAGCAGGGGGCTACGAGCAGTACTTC.

This clonotype was found many times. V usage is TRBV7-8 and J usage is TRBJ2-5; D call uncertain. Trimming stripped 3 bases from V and 2 bases from J, with 13 bases between. The CDR3 length is 15 residues. Germline V gives CDR1 SGHVS, CDR2 FQNEAQ. Written as DNA, the CDR3 is TGTGCCAGCAGCTTTGGACGGGCAGAACAAGAGACCCAGTACTTC. Amino acid sequence: CASSFGRAEQETQYF.

The J gene is TRBJ1-1, the V gene TRBV29-1; D remains unclear. Germline CDR1 SQVTM, CDR2 ANQGSEA. V shed 3 bases and J shed 1 base, with 9 bases lying between them. There are 13 residues in the CDR3. CDR3 amino acids: CSVEVGPNTEAFF. CDR3 DNA: TGCAGCGTTGAGGTAGGGCCGAACACTGAAGCTTTCTTT.

This clonotype was counted between two and nine times. The rearrangement uses TRBV28 and TRBJ1-4, with a weak D call TRBD1 (6 bases). The germline V gene has CDR1 MDHEN and CDR2 SYDVKM. The CDR3 length is 14 residues. V lost 6 bases and J 8 bases, leaving 16 bases between the germline ends. The CDR3 region is CASSPGGVGEKLFF. CDR3 bases: TGTGCCAGCAGCCCCGGGGGCGTGGGGGAAAAACTGTTTTTT. Together with reference TRBV28 and TRBJ1-4, the CDR3 gives the full variable domain: DVKVTQSSRYLVKRTGEKVFLECVQDMDHENMFWYRQDPGLGLRLIYFSYDVKMKEKGDIPEGYSVSREKKERFSLILESASTNQTSMYLCASSPGGVGEKLFFGSGTQLSVL.

This clonotype was recorded a few times. The chain joins TRBV14 to TRBJ2-1; the match to TRBD2 covers 12 bases. The CDR3 totals 20 residues. V dropped 1 base and J dropped 2; count of bases not matched to a gene: 12. Germline V gene sequence: CDR1 SGHDN, CDR2 FVKESK. CDR3 nucleotides: TGTGCCAGCAGCCAAGGCCTAGCGGGGGGGCCCGTGATCCCCTACAATGAGCAGTTCTTC. Amino acid sequence: CASSQGLAGGPVIPYNEQFF.

Concerning this clonotype itself: Germline is not matched at one junction end, which may reflect a read error. J is TRBJ1-6 and V is TRBV5-1, with D possibly being TRBD1 (6 bases). Germline CDR1 reads SGHRS; CDR2 reads YFSETQ. CDR3 size: 13 residues. The CDR3, as DNA: TGTGCCAGCAGTGGCAGGGGTCGTTCACCCCTCCACTTT. Its translation is CASSGRGRSPLHF. Supplemented by reference TRBV5-1 and TRBJ1-6, the full variable domain reads KAGVTQTPRYLIKTRGQQVTLSCSPISGHRSVSWYQQTPGQGLQFLFEYFSETQRNKGNFPGRFSGRQFSNSRSEMNVSTLELGDSALYLCASSGRGRSPLHFGNGTRLTVT.

About this clonotype itself: The conserved closing phenylalanine or tryptophan is absent in this CDR3, likely reflecting a read error. It is unclear where the CDR3 begins or ends on the DNA, so no DNA is shown, and the CDR3 is as TCRdb lists it. CDR3 amino acids: CASSGTSG. The V and J genes are TRBV12-3 or TRBV12-4 and TRBJ2-3; the table gives TRBD2 as D, unverified against the DNA. The CDR3 numbers 8 amino acids, ends counted.

This clonotype appeared many times. This chain's CDR3 is CASSYSYRDGTSNQPQHF. CDR3 in DNA: TGTGCCAGCAGTTACTCCTACCGGGACGGAACAAGCAATCAGCCCCAGCATTTT. The V call is TRBV6-6, the J call TRBJ1-5, with D perhaps matching TRBD1 (5 bases). Germline-derived CDR1 and CDR2 are MNHNY and SVGAGI (reference sequence). Trimming left V 0 bases short and J 1 base short, with 16 bases between. The CDR3 loop spans 18 amino acids.

This clonotype was counted a few times. Here the CDR3 DNA reads TGTGCCACCAGTGATGCGGCGCCAGATACGCAGTATTTT. It is translated as CATSDAAPDTQYF. J is TRBJ2-3 and V is TRBV24-1; D gene ambiguous. The CDR3 sequence is 13 residues long. The V gene's germline CDR1 is KGHDR and CDR2 SFDVKD. Trimming removed 3 bases from V and 4 bases from J, with 7 bases in between.

This clonotype has a handful of counts. A read error may produce the germline difference seen at one junction end. The chain links TRBV10-3 to TRBJ1-3; tentatively, D is TRBD1 (5 bases). CDR3 length: 20 residues. The germline V gene encodes CDR1 ENHRY and CDR2 SYGVKD. The CDR3 DNA reads as TGTGCCAGCAGTTACTCGCCGGGGCACCGGCCGGCCTCAGCTGGAAACACCATATATTTT. It codes for CASSYSPGHRPASAGNTIYF.

The chain links TRBV10-1 to TRBJ2-1; unclear D gene. Germline V lookup: CDR1 WNHNN, CDR2 SYGVQD (reference sequence). V lost 1 base, J lost 10 bases, and 2 bases lay in between. This CDR3 region has 10 residues. The CDR3 region has the DNA TGCGCCAGCAGTGAGTGCGAGCAGTTCTTC. Amino acids: CASSECEQFF.

This clonotype was recorded many times. The chain joins TRBV7-9 to TRBJ1-1; D not resolved. The CDR3 contains 11 residues. Germline V gene sequence: CDR1 SEHNR, CDR2 FQNEAQ (reference sequence). Between the trimmed V and J ends, which lost 7 bases and 7 bases, there was a span of 10 bases. The CDR3 spells CASTMAHEAFF. The CDR3 bases are TGTGCCAGCACCATGGCCCATGAAGCTTTCTTT. Full variable domain (rest looked up from reference TRBV7-9 and TRBJ1-1): DTGVSQNPRHKITKRGQNVTFRCDPISEHNRLYWYRQTLGQGPEFLTYFQNEAQLEKSRLLSDRFSAERPKGSFSTLEIQRTEQGDSAMYLCASTMAHEAFFGQGTRLTVV.

This clonotype came up a few times. The gene calls are TRBV6-1 and TRBJ2-1; the match to TRBD1 covers 8 bases. The germline V gene has CDR1 MNHNS and CDR2 SASEGT. The CDR3 contains 12 residues. Trimming took 7 bases from V and 4 from J; bases not matched to a gene: 0. The CDR3 sequence is CASNRGYNEQFF. The CDR3 DNA reads TGTGCCAGCAACAGGGGGTACAATGAGCAGTTCTTC.

This chain uses TRBV2 with TRBJ2-1; 8 bases fit TRBD2. Germline V gives CDR1 SNHLY, CDR2 FYNNEI. J was trimmed by 2 bases and V by 7 bases; bases with no gene match: 7. The CDR3 is 15 residues long. The CDR3 sequence is CASTRAGGPYNEQFF. In DNA form, the CDR3 reads TGTGCCAGCACTAGGGCGGGGGGCCCCTACAATGAGCAGTTCTTC.

This clonotype was observed many times. This chain joins TRBV3-1 and TRBJ1-5; no definite D call. V dropped 3 bases and J dropped 1 base, with 10 bases sitting between them. Germline CDR1 is LGHDT and CDR2 is YNNKEL (reference sequence). CDR3 size: 15 residues. This chain's CDR3 is CASSHGEGSNQPQHF. The CDR3 nucleotides are TGTGCCAGCAGCCATGGGGAGGGAAGCAATCAGCCCCAGCATTTT.

The chain combines TRBV15 with TRBJ2-3; unclear D gene. CDR3 length equals 14 residues. V shed 0 bases and J shed 4 bases, with 8 bases lying between them. Germline V CDR1 and CDR2: LNHNV, YYDKDF (reference sequence). Here the CDR3 DNA reads TGTGCCACCAGCAGAGATCAGTTAGCAGATACGCAGTATTTT. Its protein product is CATSRDQLADTQYF.

This clonotype was observed a single time. The chain is built from TRBV7-9 and TRBJ1-1, with D possibly TRBD1 on 5 matching bases. The V gene's germline CDR1 is SEHNR and CDR2 FQNEAQ (reference sequence). V was cut by 1 base and J by 5 bases, with 17 bases left in between. The CDR3 length is 16 residues. The CDR3, as DNA: TGTGCCAGCAGCTTAGGTGACAGAGGAAAGGGGACTGAAGCTTTCTTT. It encodes CASSLGDRGKGTEAFF.

At least ten counts were recorded for this clonotype. The chain carries TRBV6-1 and TRBJ2-3; no reliable D call. CDR1 is MNHNS, CDR2 SASEGT, per germline. Trimming took off 8 bases at V and 4 bases at J, with 16 bases between the two ends. The CDR3 runs 14 residues. The CDR3 nucleotides read TGTGCCAGCGGACGGCTACCGGATTCAGATACGCAGTATTTT. It codes for CASGRLPDSDTQYF.

In the case of this clonotype: A clone one base away is much larger, so this may be a read error. The V call is TRBV7-3, the J call TRBJ1-5; 10 bases map to TRBD1. Germline assignment: CDR1 SGHTA and CDR2 FQGTGA. The CDR3 consists of 15 residues. The DNA for the CDR3 is TGTGCCAGTAGTACCGGGACAGGGGTCAATCTGCCCCAGCATTTT. Protein: CASSTGTGVNLPQHF. Variable domain in full (rest from reference TRBV7-3 and TRBJ1-5): GAGVSQTPSNKVTEKGKYVELRCDPISGHTALYWYRQSLGQGPEFLIYFQGTGAADDSGLPNDRFFAVRPEGSVSTLKIQRTERGDSAVYLCASSTGTGVNLPQHFGDGTRLSIL.

About this clonotype itself: Since a much larger clone is just one base distant, this may be a read error. V and J are TRBV11-2 and TRBJ1-4, with TRBD1 identical over 8 bases. The V gene's germline CDR1 is SGHAT and CDR2 FQNNGV. CDR3 length equals 16 residues. The CDR3 DNA sequence: TGTGCCAGCAGCTTAGGCAGGGGGCGGAATAATGAAGAACTGTTTTTT. It encodes CASSLGRGRNNEELFF.

This clonotype appeared many times. This chain links TRBV9 with TRBJ2-7; tentatively, D is TRBD2 (7 bases). Germline V gene data show CDR1 as SGDLS and CDR2 as YYNGEE. The V gene lost 0 bases and the J gene lost 0 bases, with 10 bases spanning the gap. This CDR3 is 15 amino acids long. In nucleotides, the CDR3 is TGTGCCAGCAGCGTAGACGGGGGGCGCTCCTACGAGCAGTACTTC. Translating it yields CASSVDGGRSYEQYF.

V is TRBV10-3 and J is TRBJ1-2; D possibly corresponds to TRBD1 (5 bases). The germline V gene encodes CDR1 ENHRY and CDR2 SYGVKD. Trimming cost V 0 bases and J 7 bases, with 18 bases left between them. The length of the CDR3 is 16 residues. In DNA, the CDR3 is TGTGCCATCAGTGAGTCTAGGGGCCTGCCGAGTAGTGGCTACACCTTC. The encoded protein is CAISESRGLPSSGYTF.

The sample holds many counts of this clonotype. The V and J genes are TRBV6-1 and TRBJ2-7; no reliable D call. The length of the CDR3 is 14 residues. The germline V gene encodes CDR1 MNHNS and CDR2 SASEGT. V shed 6 bases and J shed 6 bases, with 18 bases lying between them. CDR3 residues: CASRLGPVSVEQYF. CDR3 bases: TGTGCCAGCAGACTCGGGCCCGTATCTGTCGAGCAGTACTTC.

This chain links TRBV9 with TRBJ2-3; TRBD2 matches at 11 bases. The CDR3 spans 13 residues. V gave up 5 bases and J gave up 7 bases; unmatched junction bases: 3. The germline gives CDR1 SGDLS, CDR2 YYNGEE. CDR3 amino acids: CASSSSGGYTQYF. For the CDR3, the DNA is TGTGCCAGCAGTTCTAGCGGGGGGTATACGCAGTATTTT.

A word on this clonotype: At one boundary the junction diverges from the germline segment, which might be a read error. J is TRBJ1-1 and V is TRBV29-1; maybe TRBD1 (5 bases). Per germline, CDR1 SQVTM and CDR2 ANQGSEA. The CDR3 sequence is 14 residues long. The CDR3 DNA is TGTGCCAGCGCCAGGGACTTGATGAACACTGAAGCTCTCTTT. Protein sequence: CASARDLMNTEALF.

The J gene is TRBJ2-2, the V gene TRBV5-1; 8 nucleotides agree with TRBD2. This CDR3 has 15 amino acids. Germline V gene sequence: CDR1 SGHRS, CDR2 YFSETQ. The V gene end was trimmed by 5 bases and the J gene end by 4 bases; junction bases not matched to a gene: 7. The chain's CDR3 is CASRPSGGVTGELFF. The CDR3 bases are TGCGCCAGCAGACCCAGCGGGGGCGTCACCGGGGAGCTGTTTTTT. Full variable domain (missing parts from reference TRBV5-1 and TRBJ2-2): KAGVTQTPRYLIKTRGQQVTLSCSPISGHRSVSWYQQTPGQGLQFLFEYFSETQRNKGNFPGRFSGRQFSNSRSEMNVSTLELGDSALYLCASRPSGGVTGELFFGEGSRLTVL.

The gene calls are TRBV6-5 and TRBJ2-7; TRBD1 might be the D (6 bases). Trimming cost V 6 bases and J 3 bases, with 12 bases left between them. The CDR3 consists of 13 residues. Germline V gene lookup returns CDR1 MNHEY and CDR2 SVGAGI. This CDR3 is CASREQGLYEQYF. The CDR3 DNA is TGTGCCAGCAGGGAACAGGGCCTCTACGAGCAGTACTTC.

V and J are TRBV7-9 and TRBJ2-5; D possibly matches TRBD1 or TRBD2 (5 bases each). The CDR3 is made up of 16 amino acids. Trimming left V 5 bases short and J 2 bases short, with 18 bases between. From germline, CDR1 is SEHNR and CDR2 FQNEAQ (reference sequence). CDR3 nucleotide sequence: TGTGCCAGCAGCGCCGCCCAGGGAGCAGGGCAAGAGACCCAGTACTTC. This codes for CASSAAQGAGQETQYF. Supplemented by reference TRBV7-9 and TRBJ2-5, the full variable domain reads DTGVSQNPRHKITKRGQNVTFRCDPISEHNRLYWYRQTLGQGPEFLTYFQNEAQLEKSRLLSDRFSAERPKGSFSTLEIQRTEQGDSAMYLCASSAAQGAGQETQYFGPGTRLLVL.

The gene calls are TRBV19 and TRBJ2-1; 9 positions agree with TRBD1. Per germline, CDR1 LNHDA and CDR2 SQIVND (reference sequence). The CDR3 covers 13 residues. V lost 5 bases and J lost 9; bases outside the gene matches: 5. Here the CDR3 reads CASSQQGASEQFF. The DNA for the CDR3 is TGTGCCAGTAGTCAACAGGGGGCTTCTGAGCAGTTCTTC.